This TCR beta chain was captured in a study of blood T cell repertoires in COVID-19. Germline V CDR1 and CDR2: MNHEY, SMNVEV (reference sequence). V shed 7 bases and J shed 7 bases, with 19 bases lying between them. CDR3 length: 14 residues. Clones were sequenced by immunoSEQ multiplex PCR, and TCRdb holds only the in-frame ones, with some missing. Among some 170,000 clones listed, around 76% were seen once. Sequenced input: peripheral blood. This sequence was found in a woman between 70 and 85 years old with acute or convalescent COVID-19. V is TRBV27 and J is TRBJ1-2, with TRBD1 as a possible D gene (6 bases). CDR3 in DNA: TGTGCCAGCACCACTACAGGGATGGTTGGTGGCTACACCTTC. It codes for CASTTTGMVGGYTF.